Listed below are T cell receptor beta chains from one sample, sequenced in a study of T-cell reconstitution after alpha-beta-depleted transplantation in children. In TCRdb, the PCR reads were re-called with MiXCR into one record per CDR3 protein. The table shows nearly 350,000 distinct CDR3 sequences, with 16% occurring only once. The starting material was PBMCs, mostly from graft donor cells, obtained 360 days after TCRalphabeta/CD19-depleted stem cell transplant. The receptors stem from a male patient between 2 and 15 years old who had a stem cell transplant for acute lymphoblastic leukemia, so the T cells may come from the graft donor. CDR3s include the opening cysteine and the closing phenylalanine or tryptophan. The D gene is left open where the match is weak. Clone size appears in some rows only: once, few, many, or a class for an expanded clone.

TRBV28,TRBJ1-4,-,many,CASSLWTASNEKLFF,TGTGCCAGCAGTTTGTGGACAGCCTCGAATGAAAAACTGTTTTTT
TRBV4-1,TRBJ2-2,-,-,CASSQGPLRGSAGELFF,TGCGCCAGCAGCCAAGGCCCCCTGAGAGGGAGCGCCGGGGAGCTGTTTTTT
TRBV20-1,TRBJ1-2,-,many,CSARDQGGYGYTF,TGCAGTGCTAGAGATCAGGGTGGCTATGGCTACACCTTC
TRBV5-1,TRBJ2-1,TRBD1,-,CASSADRGHEQFF,TGCGCCAGCAGCGCGGACAGGGGACATGAGCAGTTCTTC
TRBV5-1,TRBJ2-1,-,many,CASSQAAVISEQFF,TGCGCCAGCAGCCAAGCGGCTGTCATAAGTGAGCAGTTCTTC
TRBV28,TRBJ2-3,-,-,CASRCEIREDTQYF,TGTGCCAGCCGCTGTGAGATTAGGGAAGATACGCAGTATTTT
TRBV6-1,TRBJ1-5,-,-,CASSDWGSNQPQHF,TGTGCCAGCAGTGATTGGGGCAGCAATCAGCCCCAGCATTTT
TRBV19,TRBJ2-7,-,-,CASSIDPGVYEQYF,TGTGCCAGTAGTATAGACCCAGGGGTGTACGAGCAGTACTTC
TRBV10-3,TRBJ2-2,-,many,CAISPGQGIKTGELFF,TGTGCCATCAGCCCGGGGCAGGGCATAAAGACCGGGGAGCTGTTTTTT
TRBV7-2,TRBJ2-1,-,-,CASRAPASYNEQFF,TGTGCCAGCAGAGCCCCTGCGTCCTACAATGAGCAGTTCTTC
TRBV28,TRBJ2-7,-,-,CATLEAGYEQYF,TGTGCCACCTTAGAGGCGGGCTACGAGCAGTACTTC
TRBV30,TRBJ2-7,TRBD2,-,CAWSDWAGDREQYF,TGTGCCTGGAGTGATTGGGCGGGAGATAGAGAGCAGTACTTC
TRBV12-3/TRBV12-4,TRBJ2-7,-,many,CASSPGLHLYEQYF,TGTGCCAGCAGTCCGGGACTCCACCTGTACGAGCAGTACTTC
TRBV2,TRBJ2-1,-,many,CASSELAPYYNEQFF,TGTGCCAGCAGTGAACTAGCGCCGTACTACAATGAGCAGTTCTTC
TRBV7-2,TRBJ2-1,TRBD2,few,CASVKAGAYNEQFF,TGTGCCAGCGTTAAGGCGGGAGCCTACAATGAGCAGTTCTTC
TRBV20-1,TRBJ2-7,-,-,CSARNLGPPQYF,TGCAGTGCTAGAAATCTAGGCCCCCCGCAGTACTTC
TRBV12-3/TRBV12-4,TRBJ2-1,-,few,CASSPRRLANEQFF,TGTGCCAGCAGCCCCCGGAGGCTAGCAAATGAGCAGTTCTTC
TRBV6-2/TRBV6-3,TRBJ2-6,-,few,CASSPHRGLNPSGANVLTF,TGTGCCAGCAGCCCCCACAGGGGACTTAACCCCTCTGGGGCCAACGTCCTGACTTTC
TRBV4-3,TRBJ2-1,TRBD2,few,CASSPGTSPWDEQFF,TGCGCCAGCAGCCCCGGGACTAGCCCCTGGGATGAGCAGTTCTTC
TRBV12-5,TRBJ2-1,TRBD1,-,CATVWDRADNEQFF,TGTGCTACCGTCTGGGACAGGGCAGACAATGAGCAGTTCTTC
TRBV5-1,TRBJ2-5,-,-,CASFPGTRGQQTQYF,TGCGCCAGCTTTCCAGGGACTAGGGGACAGCAGACCCAGTACTTC
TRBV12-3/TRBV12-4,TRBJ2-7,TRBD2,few,CASSETGTSSYEQYF,TGTGCCAGCAGTGAGACCGGGACTAGCTCCTACGAGCAGTACTTC
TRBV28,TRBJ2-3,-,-,CASSTDLGPDTQYF,TGTGCCAGCAGTACGGACCTGGGGCCAGATACGCAGTATTTT
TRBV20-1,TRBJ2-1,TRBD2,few,CSARLAGNLGNEQFF,TGCAGTGCAAGGCTAGCGGGCAACCTCGGGAATGAGCAGTTCTTC
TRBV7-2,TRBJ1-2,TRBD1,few,CASSLTGQGYGYTF,TGTGCCAGCAGCTTAACGGGACAGGGGTATGGCTACACCTTC
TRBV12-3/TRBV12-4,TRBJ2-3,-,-,CASSLAPPGPHRADTQYF,TGTGCCAGCAGTTTAGCTCCACCGGGCCCCCACAGGGCAGATACGCAGTATTTT
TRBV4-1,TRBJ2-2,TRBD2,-,CATTKYSGRAPGELFF,TGCGCCACAACGAAATATAGCGGGAGGGCCCCCGGGGAGCTGTTTTTT
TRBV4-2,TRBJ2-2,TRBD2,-,CASSVGGASGTGELFF,TGTGCCAGCAGCGTGGGGGGGGCTAGCGGGACCGGGGAGCTGTTTTTT
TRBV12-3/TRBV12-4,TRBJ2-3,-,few,CASSFLRGTDTQYF,TGTGCCAGCAGTTTTCTCAGGGGCACAGATACGCAGTATTTT
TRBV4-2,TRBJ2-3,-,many,CASSTPGARGTYTDTQYF,TGTGCCAGCAGCACACCGGGCGCACGGGGAACCTACACAGATACGCAGTATTTT
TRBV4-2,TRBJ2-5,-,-,CASSQEWGWETQYF,TGTGCCAGCAGCCAAGAATGGGGGTGGGAGACCCAGTACTTC
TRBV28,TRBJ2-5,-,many,CASQDGETQYF,TGTGCCAGCCAGGACGGAGAGACCCAGTACTTC
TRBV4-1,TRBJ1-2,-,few,CASSAYGHGDFGTF,TGCGCCAGCAGCGCCTACGGACACGGAGACTTTGGCACCTTC
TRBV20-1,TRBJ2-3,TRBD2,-,CSARPRGREGTDTQYF,TGCAGTGCGAGACCCCGAGGGCGGGAGGGCACAGATACGCAGTATTTT
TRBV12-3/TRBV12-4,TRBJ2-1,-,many,CASSFGRGSSYNEQFF,TGTGCCAGCAGTTTCGGAAGGGGATCGTCCTACAATGAGCAGTTCTTC
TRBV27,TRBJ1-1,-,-,CASKSSGTEAFF,TGTGCCAGCAAGTCGTCGGGTACTGAAGCTTTCTTT
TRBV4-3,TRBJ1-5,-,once,CASSQESKGGQPQHF,TGCGCCAGCAGCCAAGAAAGTAAGGGGGGTCAGCCCCAGCATTTT
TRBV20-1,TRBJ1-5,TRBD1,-,CSARRGQWNQPQHF,TGCAGTGCTAGAAGGGGACAGTGGAATCAGCCCCAGCATTTT
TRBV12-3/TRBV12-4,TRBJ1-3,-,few,CASRNSGDTIYF,TGTGCCAGCAGAAACTCGGGGGACACCATATATTTT
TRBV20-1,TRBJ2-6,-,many,CSARVGAGANVLTF,TGCAGTGCTAGAGTCGGGGCTGGGGCCAACGTCCTGACTTTC
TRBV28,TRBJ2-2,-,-,CASSPDPGTGELFF,TGTGCCAGCAGCCCCGACCCAGGCACCGGGGAGCTGTTTTTT
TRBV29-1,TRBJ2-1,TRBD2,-,CSVPKPRGGLAGYNEQFF,TGCAGCGTCCCTAAACCCCGGGGGGGGCTAGCTGGATACAATGAGCAGTTCTTC
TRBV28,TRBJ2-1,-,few,CASCLGFYNEQFF,TGTGCCAGCTGTTTGGGGTTTTACAATGAGCAGTTCTTC
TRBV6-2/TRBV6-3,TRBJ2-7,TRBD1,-,CASNGDSPYEQYF,TGTGCCAGCAACGGGGACAGTCCCTACGAGCAGTACTTC
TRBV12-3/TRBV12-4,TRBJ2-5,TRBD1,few,CASSGQGGFGTQYF,TGTGCCAGCAGCGGACAGGGTGGATTCGGGACCCAGTACTTC
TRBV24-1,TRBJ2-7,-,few,CATSDAPSNEQYF,TGTGCCACCAGTGATGCCCCTAGCAACGAGCAGTACTTC
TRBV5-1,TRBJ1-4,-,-,CASSLRGINEKLFF,TGCGCCAGCAGCTTGAGGGGGATTAATGAAAAACTGTTTTTT
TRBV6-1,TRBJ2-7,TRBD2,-,CASRRVAGDSGRIHAIPTKQYF,TGTGCCAGCAGACGTGTAGCCGGGGATAGCGGGAGGATTCACGCCATACCTACGAAGCAGTACTTC
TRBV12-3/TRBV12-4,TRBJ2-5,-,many,CASSVPYGGETQYF,TGTGCCAGCAGTGTTCCCTACGGTGGGGAGACCCAGTACTTC
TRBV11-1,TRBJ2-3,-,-,CASSLARLEGVADTQYF,TGTGCCAGCAGCTTAGCCCGATTGGAGGGAGTGGCAGATACGCAGTATTTT
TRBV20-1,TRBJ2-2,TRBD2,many,CSAPVAGVRTGELFF,TGCAGTGCTCCCGTAGCGGGAGTACGCACCGGGGAGCTGTTTTTT
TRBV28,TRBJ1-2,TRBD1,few,CASSIRTGYGYTF,TGTGCCAGCAGTATAAGGACAGGGTATGGCTACACCTTC
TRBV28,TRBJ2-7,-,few,CASSFIKTGGDFYEQYF,TGTGCCAGCAGTTTTATTAAGACAGGAGGGGACTTCTACGAGCAGTACTTC
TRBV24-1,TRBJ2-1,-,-,CATSDSQYEQFF,TGTGCCACCAGTGATTCGCAGTATGAGCAGTTCTTC
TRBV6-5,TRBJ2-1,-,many,CASSLDGKADEQFF,TGTGCCAGCAGTTTGGACGGGAAGGCGGATGAGCAGTTCTTC
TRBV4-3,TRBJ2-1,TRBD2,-,CASSQVRETSGKVEQFF,TGCGCCAGCAGCCAAGTGAGGGAGACTAGCGGGAAGGTTGAGCAGTTCTTC
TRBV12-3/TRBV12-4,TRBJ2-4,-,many,CASRSEATGKNIQYF,TGTGCCAGCCGTTCCGAGGCTACCGGCAAAAACATTCAGTACTTC
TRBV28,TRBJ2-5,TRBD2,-,CASGGTSGGETQYF,TGTGCCAGCGGTGGGACTAGCGGCGGAGAGACCCAGTACTTC
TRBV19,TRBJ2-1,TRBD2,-,CASSIAGTSGTHLFF,TGTGCCAGTAGTATAGCGGGGACTAGCGGGACCCACTTGTTCTTC
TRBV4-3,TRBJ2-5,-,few,CASSLVPWGTETQYF,TGCGCCAGCAGCCTCGTTCCTTGGGGAACAGAGACCCAGTACTTC